These 9 T cell receptor beta chains were sequenced from one sample in a study of blood T cell repertoires in COVID-19. TCRdb keeps only in-frame clones here, not all; method: immunoSEQ multiplex PCR. The repertoire includes about 140,000 clones, 70% to 90% of them detected once, and under 4.5% sits in the top ten. The sequenced sample consisted of PBMCs or T cells enriched from blood (not recorded which). The receptors stem from a man in his fifties who had recovered from COVID-19.

This chain uses TRBV18 with TRBJ1-2, with D possibly matching TRBD1 (6 bases). The CDR3 has 13 residues. Germline CDR1 KGHSH, CDR2 LQKENI. Trimming shortened V by 6 bases and J by 8 bases, and 16 bases separated the two germline ends. This chain's CDR3 is CASSLNRDNGYTF. The CDR3 DNA reads as TGTGCCAGCTCTTTGAATAGGGACAACGGCTACACCTTC.

This clone was counted only a few times. This chain uses TRBV30 with TRBJ1-6; D gene ambiguous. This CDR3 region has 12 residues. The V end lost 3 bases, the J end lost 8 bases, and 8 bases lay between the germline ends. Germline V gene lookup returns CDR1 GTSNPN and CDR2 SVGIG (reference sequence). For the CDR3, the DNA is TGTGCCTGGAGGGGCAGGCATTCACCCCTCCACTTT. Amino acid sequence: CAWRGRHSPLHF.

The chain couples TRBV7-9 to TRBJ1-4; 9 positions agree with TRBD1. CDR3 length equals 15 residues. Trimming took 1 base from V and 7 from J; bases not matched to a gene: 4. The germline V gene has CDR1 SEHNR and CDR2 FQNEAQ (reference sequence). CDR3 protein: CASSLGGTGSEKLFF. The CDR3 DNA reads TGTGCCAGCAGCTTAGGTGGGACAGGGAGTGAAAAACTGTTTTTT.

The genes are TRBV7-9 and TRBJ1-4; tentatively, D is TRBD1 (6 bases). Germline V gene lookup returns CDR1 SEHNR and CDR2 FQNEAQ (reference sequence). This CDR3 comprises 14 residues. Trimming took 8 bases from V and 6 from J, leaving 16 bases between them. CDR3 nucleotide sequence: TGTGCCAGCGGAAAACAGGGCTTGTATGAAAAACTGTTTTTT. Amino acids: CASGKQGLYEKLFF.

V gene TRBV5-1 combines with J gene TRBJ1-4; unclear D gene. The CDR3 sequence is 14 residues long. The ends were cut back, 3 bases at V and 8 bases at J, with 14 bases in the middle. Germline-derived CDR1 and CDR2 are SGHRS and YFSETQ. The CDR3 bases are TGCGCCAGCAGCTCCCAGGTCTATGAGGAAAAACTGTTTTTT. Residues: CASSSQVYEEKLFF.

The chain employs TRBV29-1 and TRBJ2-1, with 7 bases matching TRBD1. The germline V gene has CDR1 SQVTM and CDR2 ANQGSEA. After removal of 2 bases from V and 8 bases from J, the junction contained 6 bases not matched to a gene. The CDR3 extends over 13 amino acids. The CDR3 DNA reads as TGCAGCGTTGAAACAGGGGTTTCGGATGAGCAGTTCTTC. Its protein is CSVETGVSDEQFF.

In its sample, this clone was seen once. The chain employs TRBV18 and TRBJ2-5; 13 nucleotides align to TRBD2. Germline lookup yields CDR1 KGHSH and CDR2 LQKENI. The CDR3 consists of 16 residues. V was pared by 6 bases and J by 1 base, with 5 bases of the junction left unmatched. CDR3 residues: CASSPGTSGTQETQYF. CDR3 bases: TGTGCCAGCTCTCCCGGGACTAGCGGGACCCAAGAGACCCAGTACTTC.

This chain links TRBV12-3 or TRBV12-4 with TRBJ1-2; D ambiguous. CDR3 length equals 12 residues. Trimming pared 8 bases from V and 0 bases from J, leaving 7 bases between. CDR3 in amino acids: CASSLSNYGYTF. CDR3 in DNA: TGTGCCAGCTCACTATCTAACTATGGCTACACCTTC.

The V gene is TRBV20-1, the J gene TRBJ1-4; 8 nucleotides agree with TRBD1. Germline V gene sequence: CDR1 DFQATT, CDR2 SNEGSKA (reference sequence). The CDR3 loop spans 14 amino acids. V lost 3 bases, J lost 3 bases, and 3 bases stayed unmatched. The CDR3 sequence is CSASIQGANEKLFF. The CDR3 DNA sequence: TGCAGTGCTAGTATACAGGGGGCTAATGAAAAACTGTTTTTT.